Each of the 23 T cell receptor beta chains below was sequenced from the same sample in a study of graft-versus-host responses after intestinal transplantation. The antigens of these receptors remain unknown. Assay used: immunoSEQ multiplex PCR; TCRdb lists only in-frame clones, some missing. The sample has some 90,000 clones, 75% to 95% seen once. The sequenced sample was unstimulated CD8+ T cells sorted from spleen or lymph node cells, obtained before intestinal transplant. Source of these receptors: a human donor who received an intestinal transplant.

The chain is built from TRBV5-6 and TRBJ2-5, with 7 bases fitting TRBD1. There are 15 residues in the CDR3. Germline-derived CDR1 and CDR2 are SGHDT and YYEEEE. Trimming at V came to 4 bases and at J to 4 bases, leaving 10 bases not matched to a gene. CDR3 in DNA: TGTGCCAGCAGCCTTTCGAAGGGGGCGCCAGAGACCCAGTACTTC. It is translated as CASSLSKGAPETQYF.

This clone was recorded once. CDR3 in DNA: TGTGCCAGCAGCGTAGGGCTAGCGGCCTCCGAGCAGTTCTTC. Protein sequence: CASSVGLAASEQFF. The chain joins TRBV9 to TRBJ2-1; 7 bases line up with TRBD2. The germline V gene has CDR1 SGDLS and CDR2 YYNGEE. The CDR3 length is 14 residues. V gave up 0 bases and J gave up 10 bases; unmatched junction bases: 7.

CDR3 sequence (DNA): TGTGCCAGCACCAGAGGTGGGGTAGGCACAGATACGCAGTATTTT. It specifies CASTRGGVGTDTQYF. The genes are TRBV28 and TRBJ2-3; D remains ambiguous. V was trimmed by 7 bases and J by 1 base, leaving 15 bases between them. CDR1 MDHEN and CDR2 SYDVKM come from the germline V gene. There are 15 residues in the CDR3.

The V and J genes are TRBV4-1 and TRBJ1-1, with D perhaps TRBD1 (5 bases). V was trimmed by 1 base and J by 7 bases, leaving 13 bases between them. This CDR3 is built from 14 residues. Germline lookup yields CDR1 MGHRA and CDR2 YSYEKL. The CDR3 DNA reads TGCGCCAGCAGCCAAGGGACACTCGGCCTTGAAGCTTTCTTT. The encoded protein is CASSQGTLGLEAFF.

V is TRBV6-1 and J is TRBJ2-6; D is perhaps TRBD2 (6 bases). Germline assignment: CDR1 MNHNS and CDR2 SASEGT. This CDR3 has 15 residues. V lost 3 bases and J 0 bases, leaving 6 bases between the germline ends. Here the CDR3 reads CASSEGGSGANVLTF. DNA of the CDR3: TGTGCCAGCAGTGAGGGGGGCTCTGGGGCCAACGTCCTGACTTTC.

The J gene is TRBJ2-7, the V gene TRBV13; D gene uncertain. CDR3 size: 13 residues. The germline V gene has CDR1 PRHDT and CDR2 FYEKMQ (reference sequence). V lost 5 bases to trimming and J lost 4 bases, with 12 bases between them. The chain's CDR3 is CASSVDQNYEQYF. In DNA, the CDR3 is TGTGCCAGCAGCGTGGACCAGAATTACGAGCAGTACTTC. Looking up the rest from reference TRBV13 and TRBJ2-7 gives the full variable domain: AAGVIQSPRHLIKEKRETATLKCYPIPRHDTVYWYQQGPGQDPQFLISFYEKMQSDKGSIPDRFSAQQFSDYHSELNMSSLELGDSALYFCASSVDQNYEQYFGPGTRLTVT.

This clone has just one count. This chain links TRBV30 with TRBJ2-2; TRBD2 matches 7 bases. Germline assignment: CDR1 GTSNPN and CDR2 SVGIG (reference sequence). J was trimmed by 2 bases and V by 2 bases; bases with no gene match: 8. The CDR3 is 16 residues long. The CDR3 DNA reads as TGTGCCTGGAGTTCTTACCCGGGACTAAACACCGGGGAGCTGTTTTTT. It yields the protein CAWSSYPGLNTGELFF.

The gene calls are TRBV6-6 and TRBJ1-2, with D perhaps TRBD1 (5 bases). Trimming removed 4 bases from V and 3 bases from J, with 9 bases in between. The CDR3 spans 13 residues. CDR1 is MNHNY and CDR2 is SVGAGI in the germline V gene (reference sequence). The CDR3 DNA follows: TGTGCCAGCAGTTTAGGGGAGGACTATGGCTACACCTTC. It yields the protein CASSLGEDYGYTF.

The chain joins TRBV19 to TRBJ2-2; D is possibly TRBD1 (8 bases). Germline loops: CDR1 LNHDA, CDR2 SQIVND (reference sequence). The CDR3 extends over 19 amino acids. V was shortened by 5 bases and J by 0 bases, with 22 bases between the two germline ends. The CDR3 DNA reads TGTGCCAGTAGTTCGAACTTGGGGAGGGACAGGACGAACACCGGGGAGCTGTTTTTT. Translated, it gives CASSSNLGRDRTNTGELFF.

The rearrangement joins TRBV5-4 to TRBJ2-7; a weak D match, TRBD1 (5 bases). Germline assignment: CDR1 SGHNT and CDR2 YYREEE (reference sequence). This CDR3 spans 13 amino acids. Trimming took off 4 bases at V and 1 base at J, with 9 bases between the two ends. The CDR3 protein is CASSTGDSYEQYF. CDR3 in DNA: TGTGCCAGCAGCACAGGTGATTCCTACGAGCAGTACTTC.

This clone appeared a few times. This chain joins TRBV4-1 and TRBJ2-7, with no clear D. V was trimmed by 4 bases and J by 5 bases, leaving 12 bases between them. Germline CDR1 is MGHRA and CDR2 is YSYEKL. The CDR3 runs to 13 residues. The CDR3 reads CASSRVGSNEQYF. DNA of the CDR3: TGCGCCAGCAGCCGGGTCGGTAGTAACGAGCAGTACTTC.

This chain joins TRBV6-4 and TRBJ2-3; D gene unclear. The CDR3 is made up of 15 amino acids. V lost 3 bases to trimming and J lost 6 bases, with 16 bases between them. The germline V gene has CDR1 MRHNA and CDR2 SNTAGT. CDR3 bases: TGTGCCAGCAGTGAGCGGCTTATTACCCCCGATACGCAGTATTTT. It specifies CASSERLITPDTQYF.

The CDR3 region is CASSLTGDSPLHF. In DNA form, the CDR3 reads TGTGCCAGCAGCTTAACGGGGGATTCACCCCTCCACTTT. J is TRBJ1-6 and V is TRBV27, with a tentative D call TRBD1 (5 bases). The germline gives CDR1 MNHEY, CDR2 SMNVEV (reference sequence). Trimming took 6 bases from V and 8 from J, leaving 11 bases between them. This CDR3 comprises 13 residues.

This clone was detected only once. J is TRBJ1-6 and V is TRBV2, with D perhaps matching TRBD1 (6 bases). The CDR3 totals 13 residues. V lost 7 bases, J lost 9 bases, and 13 bases lay in between. Germline V gene sequence: CDR1 SNHLY, CDR2 FYNNEI. The DNA for the CDR3 is TGTGCCAGCAAGGGGGGCGAAGGTTCACCCCTCCACTTT. Its protein product is CASKGGEGSPLHF.

Turning to this clone: Distinct nucleotide sequences in the sample also encode this CDR3. This chain uses TRBV11-2 with TRBJ2-2; D not resolved. The CDR3 runs 13 residues. Trimming removed 5 bases at V and 7 bases at J, with 11 bases between. Germline V gene data show CDR1 as SGHAT and CDR2 as FQNNGV. CDR3 bases: TGTGCCAGCAGCCTCCTCAGTGGCGGGGAGCTGTTTTTT. Amino acids: CASSLLSGGELFF. The variable domain in full, completed from reference TRBV11-2 and TRBJ2-2, reads EAGVAQSPRYKIIEKRQSVAFWCNPISGHATLYWYQQILGQGPKLLIQFQNNGVVDDSQLPKDRFSAERLKGVDSTLKIQPAKLEDSAVYLCASSLLSGGELFFGEGSRLTVL.

The J gene is TRBJ2-7, the V gene TRBV5-6; D is undetermined. This CDR3 region has 14 residues. CDR1 SGHDT and CDR2 YYEEEE come from the germline V gene. Trimming pared 2 bases from V and 3 bases from J, leaving 12 bases between. CDR3 DNA: TGTGCCAGCAGCTTCGGTGTTAGGCACTACGAGCAGTACTTC. This codes for CASSFGVRHYEQYF.

This rearrangement joins TRBV7-2 to TRBJ1-5; D perhaps matches TRBD1 (5 bases). Germline CDR1 is SGHTA and CDR2 is FQGNSA. The CDR3 extends over 15 amino acids. V shed 5 bases and J shed 4 bases, with 15 bases lying between them. This CDR3 is CASSTVGHGNQPQHF. The CDR3 coding sequence is TGTGCCAGCAGCACCGTGGGGCACGGGAATCAGCCCCAGCATTTT.

The J gene is TRBJ1-2, the V gene TRBV18; TRBD1 matches 7 bases. The J call may not be correct, given that the DNA end is closer to TRBJ2-7. Germline assignment: CDR1 KGHSH and CDR2 LQKENI. This CDR3 has 15 amino acids. The CDR3 sequence: CASSPRQGFSYEQYF. CDR3 nucleotide sequence: TGTGCCAGCTCACCCCGACAGGGTTTCTCCTACGAGCAGTACTTC.

This chain joins TRBV4-1 and TRBJ2-7; unclear D gene. V was trimmed by 0 bases and J by 5 bases, leaving 14 bases between them. In germline, CDR1 is MGHRA, CDR2 YSYEKL. This CDR3 contains 15 residues. The CDR3 is CASSQDSPAYNEQYF. The CDR3 DNA reads as TGCGCCAGCAGCCAAGATAGCCCGGCCTATAACGAGCAGTACTTC.

This clone was picked up one time. V is TRBV15 and J is TRBJ2-7; 7 positions match TRBD2. The V segment lost 1 base and the J segment 4 bases; nucleotides outside the gene matches: 10. The CDR3 sequence is 16 residues long. Germline V gene sequence: CDR1 LNHNV, CDR2 YYDKDF (reference sequence). Here the CDR3 reads CATSRGLDWDYYEQYF. CDR3 coding DNA: TGTGCCACCAGCAGAGGTCTAGACTGGGACTATTACGAGCAGTACTTC. Variable domain in full (rest from reference TRBV15 and TRBJ2-7): DAMVIQNPRYQVTQFGKPVTLSCSQTLNHNVMYWYQQKSSQAPKLLFHYYDKDFNNEADTPDNFQSRRPNTSFCFLDIRSPGLGDTAMYLCATSRGLDWDYYEQYFGPGTRLTVT.

The V call is TRBV4-1, the J call TRBJ1-2, with no clear D. Germline V gene sequence: CDR1 MGHRA, CDR2 YSYEKL. Between the trimmed V and J ends, which lost 0 bases and 7 bases, there was a span of 6 bases. CDR3 length: 12 amino acids. The CDR3 sequence is CASSQDSFGYTF. CDR3 sequence (DNA): TGCGCCAGCAGCCAAGATAGCTTTGGCTACACCTTC.

This sequence joins TRBV28 and TRBJ1-1; no clear D gene. CDR1 and CDR2 (germline): MDHEN, SYDVKM. CDR3 length: 13 amino acids. Trimming left V 3 bases short and J 6 bases short, with 11 bases between. CDR3 loop: CASSLSLQPEAFF. CDR3 nucleotides: TGTGCCAGCAGTTTGTCCCTCCAGCCTGAAGCTTTCTTT.

This clone was seen a handful of times. The J gene is TRBJ2-3, the V gene TRBV11-3; 8 bases align to TRBD2. V was pared by 7 bases and J by 3 bases, with 9 bases of the junction left unmatched. From germline, CDR1 is SGHNT and CDR2 YENEEA. The CDR3 spans 15 residues. CDR3 coding DNA: TGTGCCAGCACCCTCTTAGCGGGGATTACAGATACGCAGTATTTT. Translating gives CASTLLAGITDTQYF.